Shown below are 7 T cell receptor beta chains from a single sample sequenced in a study of T cell clones after liver transplantation. TCRdb's table, derived via immunoSEQ multiplex PCR, lists solely in-frame clones and lacks some. In the table there are 98,000 or so clones, 80% to 85% of which are singletons. Specimen: CD4+ T cells from blood, collected before liver transplant. The origin of the receptors is a human donor who received a liver transplant.

About this clone: The junction differs from germline at one of its ends, possibly a read error. The chain recombines TRBV6-1 with TRBJ1-5; 7 nucleotides align to TRBD1. Germline V gives CDR1 MNHNS, CDR2 SASEGT. The CDR3 runs 15 residues. The CDR3 reads CASSRQGSSSQPQHF. The DNA for the CDR3 is TGTGCCAGCAGCAGACAGGGTTCAAGCAGTCAGCCCCAGCATTTT.

This clone was recorded once. The genes are TRBV7-2 and TRBJ1-5; a possible D gene is TRBD1 (5 bases). CDR1 and CDR2 from the germline V gene are SGHTA and FQGNSA. V gave up 2 bases and J gave up 4 bases, with 12 bases separating them. This CDR3 contains 15 residues. In DNA, the CDR3 is TGTGCCAGCAGCTTATCCGGCGGGGCTAATCAGCCCCAGCATTTT. Amino acids: CASSLSGGANQPQHF.

The chain carries TRBV29-1 and TRBJ1-2; D remains ambiguous. The CDR3 has 12 amino acids. Germline V CDR1 and CDR2: SQVTM, ANQGSEA. The CDR3 nucleotides read TGCACAGCGTCCATCTCTAACTATGGCTACACCTTC. Its protein product is CTASISNYGYTF. The whole variable domain, remainder taken from reference TRBV29-1 and TRBJ1-2, is SAVISQKPSRDICQRGTSLTIQCQVDSQVTMMFWYRQQPGQSLTLIATANQGSEATYESGFVIDKFPISRPNLTFSTLTVSNMSPEDSSIYLCTASISNYGYTFGSGTRLTVV.

This clone was seen a handful of times. The chain uses TRBV11-2 and TRBJ2-1; 7 positions match TRBD2. There are 17 residues in the CDR3. J lost 2 bases, V lost 5 bases, and 12 bases had no gene match. CDR1 and CDR2 (germline): SGHAT, FQNNGV. CDR3 protein: CASSPTGLVPPYNEQFF. The CDR3 region has the DNA TGTGCCAGCAGCCCAACCGGACTAGTCCCTCCCTACAATGAGCAGTTCTTC.

The chain is built from TRBV29-1 and TRBJ1-2; D is unresolved. CDR1 and CDR2 from the germline V gene are SQVTM and ANQGSEA. The CDR3 totals 13 residues. With 6 bases removed from V and 4 bases from J, the gap between germline ends came to 15 bases. CDR3 in amino acids: CSVYRRETYGYTF. CDR3 sequence (DNA): TGCAGCGTATACCGTCGGGAAACCTATGGCTACACCTTC.

The V call is TRBV7-2, the J call TRBJ1-1, with D perhaps matching TRBD1 (5 bases). The CDR3 loop spans 15 amino acids. The ends were cut back, 0 bases at V and 1 base at J, with 9 bases in the middle. Germline CDR1 and CDR2: SGHTA and FQGNSA. CDR3 sequence reads: CASSLAAGSNTEAFF. The CDR3, as DNA: TGTGCCAGCAGCTTAGCCGCAGGGTCGAACACTGAAGCTTTCTTT. The entire variable domain, with the rest obtained from reference TRBV7-2 and TRBJ1-1, is as follows: GAGVSQSPSNKVTEKGKDVELRCDPISGHTALYWYRQSLGQGLEFLIYFQGNSAPDKSGLPSDRFSAERTGGSVSTLTIQRTQQEDSAVYLCASSLAAGSNTEAFFGQGTRLTVV.

The CDR3 nucleotides read TGTGCCAGCAGTTACTCTGGGGGACTGATCTATGGCTACACCTTC. Its translation is CASSYSGGLIYGYTF. The V call is TRBV6-5, the J call TRBJ1-2, with a possible D match to TRBD1 (5 bases). The CDR3 consists of 15 residues. CDR1 is MNHEY and CDR2 is SVGAGI in the germline V gene. Trimming pared 0 bases from V and 4 bases from J, leaving 12 bases between.